Following are 11 T cell receptor beta chains from one sample sequenced in a study of shared T cell receptors in the human thymus (dated by TCRdb to the early 2020s). Libraries were prepared through the immunoSEQ multiplex PCR assay. Drawn from immuneACCESS, this table holds only the in-frame rearrangements with V and J called that TCRdb kept. Clones are partly lost; checked studies trace under half to an unresolved V gene and leave the rest unexplained. The sample contains over 350,000 clones, more than 85% of them found a single time. The biggest ten clones account for 0.015% to 0.02% of the sample. The sequencing sample was made of thymocytes. The receptors derive from a human donor.

This chain uses TRBV19 with TRBJ2-7, with D possibly matching TRBD2 (6 bases). CDR3 length: 14 residues. V shed 1 base and J shed 2 bases, with 9 bases lying between them. Germline CDR1 and CDR2: LNHDA and SQIVND (reference sequence). CDR3 residues: CASSIAGGTYEQYF. CDR3 in DNA: TGTGCCAGTAGTATAGCAGGCGGGACCTACGAGCAGTACTTC.

The V and J genes are TRBV28 and TRBJ2-4; the match to TRBD1 covers 12 bases. With V trimmed by 6 bases and J by 3 bases, 15 bases remained unmatched. The CDR3 is 19 residues long. CDR1 and CDR2 from the germline V gene are MDHEN and SYDVKM. CDR3 nucleotides: TGTGCCAGCAGATCCGGGACAGGGGGCGGGGGTGAGGGCAAAAACATTCAGTACTTC. Protein sequence: CASRSGTGGGGEGKNIQYF.

The chain is built from TRBV2 and TRBJ2-3; D ambiguous. The CDR3 runs 13 residues. Trimming stripped 2 bases from V and 2 bases from J, with 5 bases between. Germline CDR1 is SNHLY and CDR2 is FYNNEI. CDR3 protein: CASSERATDTQYF. CDR3 bases: TGTGCCAGCAGTGAAAGGGCCACAGATACGCAGTATTTT.

The genes are TRBV7-2 and TRBJ2-7; 10 bases agree with TRBD2. The J segment lost 2 bases and the V segment lost 3 bases, leaving 10 bases of the junction unmatched. CDR1 is SGHTA, CDR2 FQGNSA, per germline. This CDR3 has 17 residues. The CDR3 spells CASSFKREGLETYEQYF. DNA of the CDR3: TGTGCCAGCAGCTTTAAGCGGGAGGGCCTGGAAACCTACGAGCAGTACTTC.

The rearrangement joins TRBV7-9 to TRBJ2-7, with 7 bases fitting TRBD2. V trimming: 8 bases; J trimming: 0 bases; junction bases outside the gene matches: 13. Germline V gene sequence: CDR1 SEHNR, CDR2 FQNEAQ (reference sequence). The CDR3 is 16 residues long. The chain's CDR3 is CASSGASGPLSYEQYF. The CDR3 nucleotides read TGTGCCAGCTCTGGGGCTAGCGGCCCCCTCTCCTACGAGCAGTACTTC. Full variable domain (rest looked up from reference TRBV7-9 and TRBJ2-7): DTGVSQNPRHKITKRGQNVTFRCDPISEHNRLYWYRQTLGQGPEFLTYFQNEAQLEKSRLLSDRFSAERPKGSFSTLEIQRTEQGDSAMYLCASSGASGPLSYEQYFGPGTRLTVT.

This clone was detected once. Other DNA variants within this sample encode the same CDR3. This rearrangement joins TRBV20-1 to TRBJ1-1; D is ambiguous. V shed 2 bases and J shed 0 bases, with 1 base lying between them. Germline V gene lookup returns CDR1 DFQATT and CDR2 SNEGSKA (reference sequence). There are 11 residues in the CDR3. CDR3 DNA: TGCAGTGCTAGAATGAACACTGAAGCTTTCTTT. Its translation is CSARMNTEAFF.

The V and J genes are TRBV6-1 and TRBJ1-5, with a weak D call TRBD1 (5 bases). The CDR3 runs 14 residues. Per the germline V gene, CDR1 is MNHNS and CDR2 is SASEGT. The V and J ends lost 3 bases and 3 bases respectively, with 9 bases between them. CDR3 DNA sequence: TGTGCCAGCAGTGACGAGGGGTACAATCAGCCCCAGCATTTT. It specifies CASSDEGYNQPQHF.

The J gene is TRBJ1-3, the V gene TRBV7-9; possible D gene TRBD1, 5 bases. The CDR3 spans 16 residues. CDR1 is SEHNR, CDR2 FQNEAQ, per germline (reference sequence). Trimming took 5 bases from V and 0 from J, leaving 14 bases between them. As DNA, the CDR3 is TGTGCCAGCAGCCGCAGGGACGCCGGCTCTGGAAACACCATATATTTT. Translation gives CASSRRDAGSGNTIYF.

The genes are TRBV5-6 and TRBJ2-3; D gene uncertain. The CDR3 is made up of 14 amino acids. CDR1 is SGHDT, CDR2 YYEEEE, per germline. Deletions cut 4 bases from V and 0 bases from J, with 9 bases between. CDR3 DNA: TGTGCCAGCAGCGTAGGGTTCAGCACAGATACGCAGTATTTT. Translating it yields CASSVGFSTDTQYF.

This clone was detected a few times. The chain recombines TRBV19 with TRBJ1-2, with a possible D match to TRBD1 (5 bases). Trimming cost V 3 bases and J 8 bases, with 16 bases left between them. CDR3 length: 14 amino acids. Germline V gene sequence: CDR1 LNHDA, CDR2 SQIVND (reference sequence). The CDR3 loop reads CASSMNQGVGGYTF. The CDR3 nucleotides read TGTGCCAGTAGTATGAATCAGGGAGTAGGAGGCTACACCTTC.

The chain has TRBV5-1 and TRBJ2-3, with D hard to call. V was pared by 2 bases and J by 0 bases, with 10 bases between. CDR3 length: 15 amino acids. From germline, CDR1 is SGHRS and CDR2 YFSETQ. CDR3 loop: CASSFCRNSTDTQYF. CDR3 bases: TGCGCCAGCAGCTTTTGTCGAAATAGCACAGATACGCAGTATTTT. The full variable domain, with the rest looked up from reference TRBV5-1 and TRBJ2-3, is KAGVTQTPRYLIKTRGQQVTLSCSPISGHRSVSWYQQTPGQGLQFLFEYFSETQRNKGNFPGRFSGRQFSNSRSEMNVSTLELGDSALYLCASSFCRNSTDTQYFGPGTRLTVL.